This TCR beta chain was recovered during a study of blood T cells in healthy people across ages (dated by TCRdb to between 2014 and 2016). Looking at the study overall: In model experiments, template switching captured roughly one uniquely barcoded TCR beta cDNA molecule for every two T cells. Four age groups were formed from the donors: young (average about 17 years), middle-aged (approximately 39), aged (about 68) and long-lived (around 80). To track age-related changes in TCR beta repertoire diversity, the study relied on deep sequencing normalized with unique cDNA molecular identifiers. For two donors (one aged 18 to 30 and one aged 80 or older), the study analyzed two additional independent replicas of 1 million unique cDNA reads from the same blood draw. Donors of different ages were randomly distributed across sequencing lanes to avoid experimental bias.

This clonotype appeared a few times. Its cognate antigen has yet to be identified. Nothing much larger sits one base from this clone, and base qualities are not available. What the research found in general, with its limitations: Bulk unsorted PBMC profiling prevented conclusive comparison of naive and antigen-experienced compartments. As age increased, observed TCR beta diversity per million T cells dropped in a roughly linear way, and a significant reduction was already evident by age 40. Compared with the aged group, more naive CD4+ T cells, fewer expanded clones and increased TCR diversity were shown by the long-lived group, suggesting age selection. Because donor CMV infection status was unknown, age-related changes in expanded clonotypes were potentially confounded. Estimates of total diversity based on one million sequenced T cells were regarded as lower bounds and as underestimates. A strong correlation was found between observed TCR beta diversity and the percentage of naive T cells measured by flow cytometry.

Receptor amplification or capture employed 5' RACE. Instrument used: Illumina HiSeq 2500. A second PCR of roughly 6 to 11 cycles was performed with a sample-barcoded 5' primer and a J-beta primer mix. A template-switch 5' adaptor carrying 12 random nucleotides introduced a unique molecular identifier onto each TCR beta cDNA molecule. Each sample yielded at least 3 million CDR3-containing paired-end reads. First-strand cDNA synthesis was performed from all RNA using the Mint cDNA synthesis kit, with priming by a TRBC-specific oligonucleotide. Following uracil-DNA glycosylase treatment, all cDNA underwent a first 18-cycle PCR with the universal primers M1SS and BC2_uni_R. The authors' pipeline ran thus. Normalization of each sample was performed by random selection of 1 million high-quality reads, each carrying a distinct molecular identifier. Instead of being binned into consensus sequences, reads with shared molecular identifiers were discarded. CDR3 identification, clonotype clustering and error correction used MiTCR with a Q25 quality threshold and the strictest error-elimination algorithm. A nonparametric unseen species model with Euler transformation was used to estimate lower-bound total TCR beta diversity. TCRdb itself trimmed the public reads at Q25 with fastp, ran MiXCR and retained productive beta chains. For every CDR3 protein sequence, its rows merge into one entry that carries the most common genes and DNA. TCRdb's processing, not the authors' own work, is the source of the V and J calls. The sample has around 970,000 distinct CDR3 sequences on record, roughly half of them singletons. The ten largest clones capture around a fifth of the sample.

Donors were around 37 systemically healthy Caucasian individuals from Russia aged roughly 6 to 90 years. Approximately 9.3 milliliters of peripheral blood were drawn from each donor into EDTA-treated Vacutainer tubes. Ficoll-Paque density-gradient centrifugation was used to isolate PBMCs, with at least 7 million obtained per sample. Trizol reagent was used to extract total RNA from the PBMCs, yielding at least 5 micrograms per sample. For every donor, flow cytometry on a PBMC aliquot measured the percentage of naive CD45RAhigh/CD27high T cells. This receptor was identified in a woman aged 55 to 70 in good health. Material: blood.

Read as DNA, the sequence is TGTGCCAGCAGCATTGACAGAACATTCACCGGGGAGCTGTTTTTT. This sequence encodes CASSIDRTFTGELFF. The sequence joins TRBV6-5 to TRBJ2-2; 5 matching bases give a weak D call of TRBD1. The CDR3 measures 15 amino acids from cysteine to phenylalanine. The entry retains the CDR3 DNA only, 45 bases that are in frame from base 1. CDR1 and CDR2 are drawn from the germline V gene: MNHEY, SVGAGI. V is cut by 6 bases and J by 4 bases, and the space between the germline ends is 15 bases.